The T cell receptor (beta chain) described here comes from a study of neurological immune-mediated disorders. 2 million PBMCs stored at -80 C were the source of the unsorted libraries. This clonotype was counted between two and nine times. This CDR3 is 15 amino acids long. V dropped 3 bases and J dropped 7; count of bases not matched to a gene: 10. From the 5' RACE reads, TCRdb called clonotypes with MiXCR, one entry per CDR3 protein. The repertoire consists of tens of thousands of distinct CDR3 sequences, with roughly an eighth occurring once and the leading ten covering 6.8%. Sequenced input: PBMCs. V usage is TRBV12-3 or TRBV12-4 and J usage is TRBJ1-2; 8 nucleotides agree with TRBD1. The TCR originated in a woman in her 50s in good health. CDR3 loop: CASSFGQGANPGYTF. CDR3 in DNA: TGTGCCAGCAGTTTCGGTCAGGGGGCTAACCCTGGCTACACCTTC.